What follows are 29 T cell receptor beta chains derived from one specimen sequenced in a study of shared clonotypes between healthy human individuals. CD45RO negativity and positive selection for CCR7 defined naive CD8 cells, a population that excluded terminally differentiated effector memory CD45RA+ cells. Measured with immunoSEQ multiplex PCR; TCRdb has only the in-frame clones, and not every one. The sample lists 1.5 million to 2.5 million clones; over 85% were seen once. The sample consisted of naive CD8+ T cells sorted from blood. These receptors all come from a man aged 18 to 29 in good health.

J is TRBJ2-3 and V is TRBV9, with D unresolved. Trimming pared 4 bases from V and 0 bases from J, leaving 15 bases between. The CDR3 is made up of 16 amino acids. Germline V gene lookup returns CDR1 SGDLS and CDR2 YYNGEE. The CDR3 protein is CASSPPWITSTDTQYF. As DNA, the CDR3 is TGTGCCAGCAGCCCCCCCTGGATTACTAGCACAGATACGCAGTATTTT.

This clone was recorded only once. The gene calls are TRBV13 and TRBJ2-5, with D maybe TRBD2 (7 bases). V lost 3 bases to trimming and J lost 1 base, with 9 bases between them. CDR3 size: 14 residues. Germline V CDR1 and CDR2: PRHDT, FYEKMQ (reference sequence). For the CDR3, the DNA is TGTGCCAGCAGCTTCCGGGGGGCCCAAGAGACCCAGTACTTC. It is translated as CASSFRGAQETQYF.

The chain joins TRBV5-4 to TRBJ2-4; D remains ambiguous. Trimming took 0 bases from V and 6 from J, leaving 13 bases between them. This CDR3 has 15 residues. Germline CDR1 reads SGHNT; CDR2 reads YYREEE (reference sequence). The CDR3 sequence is CASSLEVSQRNIQYF. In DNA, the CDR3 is TGTGCCAGCAGCTTGGAAGTGAGCCAGAGAAACATTCAGTACTTC.

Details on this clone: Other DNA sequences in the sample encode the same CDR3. Written as DNA, the CDR3 is TGTGCCAGCAGCTTGGGCGGGGTATACAATGAGCAGTTCTTC. It translates to CASSLGGVYNEQFF. The gene calls are TRBV7-9 and TRBJ2-1; possible D gene TRBD2, 6 bases. The CDR3 loop spans 14 amino acids. Germline V gives CDR1 SEHNR, CDR2 FQNEAQ (reference sequence). Trimming took off 3 bases at V and 4 bases at J, with 10 bases between the two ends.

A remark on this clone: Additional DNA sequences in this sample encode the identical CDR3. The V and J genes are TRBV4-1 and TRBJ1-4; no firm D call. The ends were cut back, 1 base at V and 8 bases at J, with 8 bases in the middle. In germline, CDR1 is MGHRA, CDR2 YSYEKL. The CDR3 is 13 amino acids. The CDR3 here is CASSQVGGEKLFF. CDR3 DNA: TGCGCCAGCAGCCAAGTGGGCGGGGAAAAACTGTTTTTT.

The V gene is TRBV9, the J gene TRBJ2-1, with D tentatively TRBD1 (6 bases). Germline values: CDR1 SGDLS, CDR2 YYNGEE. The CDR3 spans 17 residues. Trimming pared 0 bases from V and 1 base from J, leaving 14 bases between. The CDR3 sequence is CASSVVAGVSSYNEQFF. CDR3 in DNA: TGTGCCAGCAGCGTAGTTGCAGGGGTGAGTTCCTACAATGAGCAGTTCTTC.

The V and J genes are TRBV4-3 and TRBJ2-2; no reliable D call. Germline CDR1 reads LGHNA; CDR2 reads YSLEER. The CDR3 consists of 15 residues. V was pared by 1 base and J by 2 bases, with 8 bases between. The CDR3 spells CASSQGYYNTGELFF. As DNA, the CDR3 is TGCGCCAGCAGCCAAGGTTACTATAACACCGGGGAGCTGTTTTTT.

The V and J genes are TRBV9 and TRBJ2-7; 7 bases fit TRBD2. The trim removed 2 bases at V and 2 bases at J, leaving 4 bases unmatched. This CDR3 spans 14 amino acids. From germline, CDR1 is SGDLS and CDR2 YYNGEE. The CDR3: CASSVRETAYEQYF. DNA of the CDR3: TGTGCCAGCAGCGTGCGGGAGACTGCCTACGAGCAGTACTTC.

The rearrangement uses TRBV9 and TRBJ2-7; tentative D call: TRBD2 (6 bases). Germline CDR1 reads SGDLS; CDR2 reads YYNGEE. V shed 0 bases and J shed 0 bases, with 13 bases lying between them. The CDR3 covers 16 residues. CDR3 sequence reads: CASSVGWSGSSYEQYF. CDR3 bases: TGTGCCAGCAGCGTAGGGTGGAGCGGGTCCTCCTACGAGCAGTACTTC. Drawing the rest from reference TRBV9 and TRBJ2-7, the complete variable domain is DSGVTQTPKHLITATGQRVTLRCSPRSGDLSVYWYQQSLDQGLQFLIQYYNGEERAKGNILERFSAQQFPDLHSELNLSSLELGDSALYFCASSVGWSGSSYEQYFGPGTRLTVT.

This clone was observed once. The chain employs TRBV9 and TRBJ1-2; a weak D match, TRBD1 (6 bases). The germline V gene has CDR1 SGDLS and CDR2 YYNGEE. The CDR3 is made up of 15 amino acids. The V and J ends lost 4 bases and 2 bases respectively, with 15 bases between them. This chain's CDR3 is CASSSPGTTNYGYTF. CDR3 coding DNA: TGTGCCAGCAGCTCCCCCGGGACAACAAACTATGGCTACACCTTC.

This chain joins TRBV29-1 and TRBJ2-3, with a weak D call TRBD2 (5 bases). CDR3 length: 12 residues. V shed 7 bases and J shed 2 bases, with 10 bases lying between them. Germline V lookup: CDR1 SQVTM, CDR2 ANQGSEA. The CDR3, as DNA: TGCAGCGCTCCGGGAAACACAGATACGCAGTATTTT. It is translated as CSAPGNTDTQYF.

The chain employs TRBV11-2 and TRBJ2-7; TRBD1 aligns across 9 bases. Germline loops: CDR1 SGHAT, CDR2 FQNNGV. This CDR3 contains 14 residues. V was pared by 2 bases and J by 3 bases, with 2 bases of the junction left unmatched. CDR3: CASSLWTGVYEQYF. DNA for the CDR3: TGTGCCAGCAGCTTATGGACAGGGGTCTACGAGCAGTACTTC.

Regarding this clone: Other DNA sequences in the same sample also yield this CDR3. The chain's CDR3 is CASSLEGGTYNEQFF. In DNA form, the CDR3 reads TGCGCCAGCAGCTTGGAAGGAGGAACCTACAATGAGCAGTTCTTC. J is TRBJ2-1 and V is TRBV5-1; a weak D match, TRBD2 (5 bases). Trimming took off 0 bases at V and 2 bases at J, with 9 bases between the two ends. CDR3 length: 15 amino acids. Germline V lookup: CDR1 SGHRS, CDR2 YFSETQ.

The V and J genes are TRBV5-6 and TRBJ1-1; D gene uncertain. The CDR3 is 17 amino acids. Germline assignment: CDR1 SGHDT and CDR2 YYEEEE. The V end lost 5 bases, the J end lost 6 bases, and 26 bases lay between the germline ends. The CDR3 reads CASRYGSVLSPSSEAFF. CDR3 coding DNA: TGTGCCAGCAGATATGGGAGCGTCCTAAGCCCTTCTTCTGAAGCTTTCTTT.

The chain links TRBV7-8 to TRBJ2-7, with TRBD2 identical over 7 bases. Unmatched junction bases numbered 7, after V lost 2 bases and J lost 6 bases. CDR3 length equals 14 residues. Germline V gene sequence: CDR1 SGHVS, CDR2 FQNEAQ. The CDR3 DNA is TGTGCCAGCAGCTTATACTGGGCGGGAGTCGAGCAGTACTTC. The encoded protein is CASSLYWAGVEQYF. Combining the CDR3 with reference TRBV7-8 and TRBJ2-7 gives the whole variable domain GAGVSQSPRYKVAKRGQDVALRCDPISGHVSLFWYQQALGQGPEFLTYFQNEAQLDKSGLPSDRFFAERPEGSVSTLKIQRTQQEDSAVYLCASSLYWAGVEQYFGPGTRLTVT.

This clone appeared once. CDR3 sequence reads: CASSLGTGTEAFF. The DNA of the CDR3 is TGTGCCAGCAGCCTTGGGACAGGCACTGAAGCTTTCTTT. This chain connects TRBV9 to TRBJ1-1; 8 bases are a match to TRBD1. CDR3 size: 13 residues. CDR1 is SGDLS, CDR2 YYNGEE, per germline. V shed 4 bases and J 4 bases; nucleotides not matched to a gene: 3.

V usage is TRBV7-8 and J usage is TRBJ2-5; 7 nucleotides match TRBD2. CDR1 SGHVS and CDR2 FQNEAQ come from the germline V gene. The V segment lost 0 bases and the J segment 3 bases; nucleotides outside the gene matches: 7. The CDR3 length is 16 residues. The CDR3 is CASSLALVLAEETQYF. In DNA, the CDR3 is TGTGCCAGCAGCTTAGCACTTGTGCTAGCGGAAGAGACCCAGTACTTC.

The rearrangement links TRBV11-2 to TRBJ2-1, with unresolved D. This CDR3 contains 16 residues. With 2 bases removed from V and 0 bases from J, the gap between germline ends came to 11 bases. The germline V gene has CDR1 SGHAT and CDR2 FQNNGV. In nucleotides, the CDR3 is TGTGCCAGCAGCTTATCCCCGGGCCCCTCCTACAATGAGCAGTTCTTC. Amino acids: CASSLSPGPSYNEQFF.

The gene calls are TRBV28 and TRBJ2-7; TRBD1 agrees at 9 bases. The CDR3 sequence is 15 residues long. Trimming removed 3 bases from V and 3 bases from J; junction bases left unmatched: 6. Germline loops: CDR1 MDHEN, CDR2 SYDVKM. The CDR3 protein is CASSFSGQGFYEQYF. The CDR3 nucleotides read TGTGCCAGCAGTTTTTCGGGACAGGGTTTCTACGAGCAGTACTTC.

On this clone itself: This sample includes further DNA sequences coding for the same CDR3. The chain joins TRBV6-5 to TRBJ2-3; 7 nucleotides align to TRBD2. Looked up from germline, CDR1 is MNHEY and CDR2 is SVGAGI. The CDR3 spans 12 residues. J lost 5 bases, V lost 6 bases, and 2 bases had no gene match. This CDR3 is CASSPGGDTQYF. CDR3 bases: TGTGCCAGCAGCCCGGGGGGAGATACGCAGTATTTT.

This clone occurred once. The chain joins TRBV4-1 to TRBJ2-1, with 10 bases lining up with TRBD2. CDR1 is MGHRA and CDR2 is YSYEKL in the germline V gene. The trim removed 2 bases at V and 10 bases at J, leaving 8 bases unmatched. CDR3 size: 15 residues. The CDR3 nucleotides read TGCGCCAGCAGCCAACGGAGCGGGGGGGCTTGGGAGCAGTTCTTC. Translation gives CASSQRSGGAWEQFF.

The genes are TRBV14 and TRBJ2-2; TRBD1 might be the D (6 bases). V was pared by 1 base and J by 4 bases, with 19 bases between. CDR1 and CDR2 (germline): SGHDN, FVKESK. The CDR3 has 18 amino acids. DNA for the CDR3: TGTGCCAGCAGCCAAGTTGGTATCAGGGGATTCATCACCGGGGAGCTGTTTTTT. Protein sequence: CASSQVGIRGFITGELFF.

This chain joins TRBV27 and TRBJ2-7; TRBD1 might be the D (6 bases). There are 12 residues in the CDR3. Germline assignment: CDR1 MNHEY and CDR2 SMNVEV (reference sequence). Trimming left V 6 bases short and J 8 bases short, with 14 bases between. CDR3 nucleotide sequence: TGTGCCAGCAGCTCAACAGGGATGAAGCAGTACTTC. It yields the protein CASSSTGMKQYF.

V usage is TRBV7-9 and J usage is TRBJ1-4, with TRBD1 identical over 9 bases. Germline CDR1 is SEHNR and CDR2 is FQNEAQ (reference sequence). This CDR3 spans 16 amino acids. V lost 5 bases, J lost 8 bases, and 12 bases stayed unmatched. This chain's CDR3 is CASSPPGDRVGEKLFF. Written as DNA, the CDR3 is TGTGCCAGCAGCCCGCCCGGGGACAGGGTGGGAGAAAAACTGTTTTTT.

The CDR3 reads CASSIDRVTDTQYF. The CDR3 nucleotides read TGTGCCAGCAGCATAGACAGGGTTACAGATACGCAGTATTTT. The J gene is TRBJ2-3, the V gene TRBV9, with TRBD1 identical over 7 bases. Germline V gene lookup returns CDR1 SGDLS and CDR2 YYNGEE. The CDR3 covers 14 residues. V dropped 4 bases and J dropped 3; count of bases not matched to a gene: 5.

CDR3 in DNA: TGCGCCAGCAGCCACGACAGGGGTGGTCAGCCCCAGCATTTT. Translating gives CASSHDRGGQPQHF. This chain connects TRBV4-3 to TRBJ1-5; 8 bases match TRBD1. This CDR3 region has 14 residues. V shed 3 bases, J shed 6 bases, and the junction held 4 bases outside the gene matches. CDR1 LGHNA and CDR2 YSLEER come from the germline V gene.

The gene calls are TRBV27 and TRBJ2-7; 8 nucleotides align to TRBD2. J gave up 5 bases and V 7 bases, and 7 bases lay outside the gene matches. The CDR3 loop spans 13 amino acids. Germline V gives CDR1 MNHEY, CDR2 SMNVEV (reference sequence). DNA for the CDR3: TGTGCCAGCAAATTCGGGGGGGTTGACGAGCAGTACTTC. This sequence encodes CASKFGGVDEQYF.

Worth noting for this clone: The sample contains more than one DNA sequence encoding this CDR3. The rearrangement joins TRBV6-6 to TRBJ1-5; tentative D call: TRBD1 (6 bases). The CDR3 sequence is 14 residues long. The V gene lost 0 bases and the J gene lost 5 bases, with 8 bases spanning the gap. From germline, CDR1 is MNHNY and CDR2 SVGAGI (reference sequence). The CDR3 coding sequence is TGTGCCAGCAGTTACTCGGAGGGGGATCAGCCCCAGCATTTT. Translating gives CASSYSEGDQPQHF.

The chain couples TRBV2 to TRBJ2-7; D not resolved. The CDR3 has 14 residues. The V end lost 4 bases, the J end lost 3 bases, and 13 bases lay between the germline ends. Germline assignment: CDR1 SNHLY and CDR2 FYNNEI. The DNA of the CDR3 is TGTGCCAGCAGTGGACTCGGCCAAAGCTACGAGCAGTACTTC. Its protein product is CASSGLGQSYEQYF.